Sequencing of this TCR beta chain was carried out in a study of CD8+ T cells in alopecia areata (dated by TCRdb to about 2018). At the level of the whole study: Treated patients were enrolled in an open-label pilot trial of oral tofacitinib at 5 to 10 mg twice daily for moderate-to-severe alopecia areata. immunoSEQ multiplex PCR using 35 Vbeta forward primers and 13 Jbeta reverse primers was used to amplify TCRbeta CDR3 regions. To study T cell clonal expansion in alopecia areata, the researchers applied high-throughput TCRbeta sequencing to both the C3H/HeJ mouse model and human patients. Patients received tofacitinib for 6 to 18 months and were then followed off drug for 6 months to check for delayed response and recurrence. The RNA source kit depended on sample type: the PAXgene miRNA kit for fixed scalp, the miRNeasy kit for PBMCs, and the RNeasy kit for mouse skin. Tofacitinib-treated patients had biopsies at baseline and at 4 and 24 weeks of treatment, with a later scalp biopsy in several patients. Disease severity in treated patients was measured with the SALT score, which quantifies the percentage of affected scalp surface area. Scalp clonality was compared across normal scalp (n=4), patchy alopecia areata scalp (n=8), and alopecia totalis/universalis scalp (n=8). Scalp tissue and sorted CD4+ and CD8+ peripheral blood T cells from patchy and totalis/universalis alopecia areata patients and from healthy controls were covered by human TCRbeta sequencing. What the work shows at the level of the full study, not this receptor alone: During tofacitinib treatment, many expanded lesional clones remained in scalp and blood, and this persistence may partly explain relapse after treatment is stopped. Scalp TCR repertoire analysis is complicated because resident alphabeta T cells in normal human skin are also sequenced, whereas mouse skin is dominated by gammadelta T cells. Tofacitinib significantly decreased scalp clonality and the number of expanded CD8+ clones among the top 100 scalp clones. Because the treated cohort was small and had just a single nonresponder, larger studies are needed to establish links between baseline CD8+ expansion and response. Lesional scalp, especially in alopecia totalis/universalis, showed higher clonality and more expanded CD8+ clones than normal scalp, suggesting antigenic drive. Shared TCR sequences between patients were less evident than in mice, which may be partly attributable to HLA diversity in the patient population.

Germline trimming: 8 bases from V, 4 bases from J; junction bases outside gene matches: 10. Measured from the cysteine to the phenylalanine, the CDR3 is 13 residues long. Kept here is only the CDR3 DNA, which spans 39 bases and is read in frame from base 1. Sequences GTSNPN (CDR1) and SVGIG (CDR2) are obtained from the germline V gene (reference sequence). The library was built by means of the immunoSEQ multiplex PCR assay. RNA was extracted from all samples and reverse transcribed into cDNA, which served as template for TCR sequencing. SuperScript III was used to make first-strand cDNA, primed with a 2:1 mix of oligo-dT and random hexamers. A synthetic immune receptor repertoire was used to assess amplification bias, and residual bias was removed computationally. As for the authors' bioinformatics: Raw reads were preprocessed to remove errors, and CDR3 was defined according to IMGT conventions as the region from the conserved cysteine to phenylalanine. Clonality was computed by normalizing Shannon entropy by log2 of the number of productive unique TCRs and subtracting the result from 1. Whether each scalp clone was CD4 or CD8 was inferred by checking scalp TCRbeta sequences against the CD4 and CD8 repertoires from sorted blood. TCRdb retrieved this table from immuneACCESS and kept in-frame rearrangements only. Not all clones are present; in checked studies, unresolved V genes account for under half, and no reason is known for the remainder. The D gene and trimming were derived from the DNA, and the V and J assignments and clone size from that table. The sample profile shows about 130,000 clones; 54% of them were found once. The ten largest make up roughly 15% of the sample.

The intended sense of this specimen's time point label: 4 weeks on oral tofacitinib. In the paper's terms, the treatment or condition label means: oral pan-JAK inhibitor, 5-10 mg twice daily. Peripheral blood and lesional scalp punch biopsies were obtained from patients with alopecia areata. PBMCs were isolated by density centrifugation and stained for CD3, CD4 and CD8, after which CD4+ and CD8+ T cells were sorted on a FACSAria. On this clone itself: Its antigen is unknown. Base qualities are not recorded, but no much larger clone differs from it by a single base.

The clonotype originates from a human donor with alopecia areata. The receptor chain draws on TRBV30 and TRBJ1-1, and 7 junctional nucleotides match TRBD1. The sample consisted of CD8+ T cells sorted from blood, taken at week 4, from a patient treated with tofacitinib. The nucleotide sequence reads as follows: TGTGCCGGCGCACAGGGGATCGGCACTGAAGCTTTCTTT. This encodes CAGAQGIGTEAFF.